This T cell receptor beta chain was sequenced in a study of blood T cells in healthy people across ages. Extraction of total RNA produced a minimum of 5 micrograms from each sample. Next came a second PCR, run for about 7 to 12 cycles, which used a sample-barcoded 5' primer along with a J-beta primer mix. MiXCR was run by TCRdb on the 5' RACE reads, yielding one entry per CDR3 protein. The profile shows some 920,000 distinct CDR3 sequences, 51% of them singletons. Looked up from germline, CDR1 is DFQATT and CDR2 is SNEGSKA (reference sequence). The CDR3 length is 14 residues. V was pared by 5 bases and J by 3 bases, with 17 bases between.

The sample taken for sequencing was blood. This receptor was identified in a woman aged 55-69 years in good health. The J gene is TRBJ2-7, the V gene TRBV20-1; the D gene is possibly TRBD2 (5 bases). This CDR3 is CSAVGDKADYEQYF. DNA of the CDR3: TGCAGTGCTGTCGGAGACAAAGCGGACTACGAGCAGTACTTC.